The 24 T cell receptor beta chains reported below all come from one sample, sequenced in a study of T-cell reconstitution after alpha-beta-depleted transplantation in children. Researchers prepared the TCRbeta library using unique molecular identifiers, the study reports. MiXCR was run by TCRdb on the PCR reads, yielding one entry per CDR3 protein. The top ten clones hold 4.5% to 6% of a sample with around 380,000 distinct CDR3 sequences, around 9.9% of them seen once. Sequenced here: PBMCs from the stem cell graft donor, sampled from the stem cell graft. The receptors were sampled from a human donor who donated a stem cell graft to a child with acute myeloid leukemia.

This clonotype was observed a handful of times. This chain links TRBV20-1 with TRBJ1-2, with 11 bases matching TRBD1. The CDR3 is made up of 12 amino acids. From germline, CDR1 is DFQATT and CDR2 SNEGSKA (reference sequence). J gave up 5 bases and V 8 bases, and 4 bases lay outside the gene matches. The CDR3 region is CSSGTGGYGYTF. The CDR3 nucleotides read TGCAGTTCGGGGACAGGGGGGTATGGCTACACCTTC.

This clonotype has a handful of counts. J is TRBJ2-3 and V is TRBV20-1; D possibly uses TRBD1 or TRBD2 (5 bases each). V lost 6 bases to trimming and J lost 1 base, with 20 bases between them. The length of the CDR3 is 16 residues. The germline V gene encodes CDR1 DFQATT and CDR2 SNEGSKA (reference sequence). The CDR3 here is CSANQHRDPRTDTQYF. The CDR3 DNA follows: TGCAGTGCGAACCAGCATAGGGACCCACGCACAGATACGCAGTATTTT.

The CDR3 reads CASSQEFTENLYGYTF. The DNA for the CDR3 is TGCGCCAGCAGCCAAGAGTTCACCGAGAACCTCTATGGCTACACCTTC. The V and J genes are TRBV4-1 and TRBJ1-2; D unresolved. This CDR3 has 16 residues. The germline V gene has CDR1 MGHRA and CDR2 YSYEKL. Trimming cost V 0 bases and J 4 bases, with 15 bases left between them.

The gene calls are TRBV7-6 and TRBJ2-7, with a weak D call TRBD1 (5 bases). Germline V gene sequence: CDR1 SGHVS, CDR2 FNYEAQ. Trimming took off 4 bases at V and 3 bases at J, with 13 bases between the two ends. The CDR3 totals 14 residues. CDR3 DNA sequence: TGTGCCAGCAGCTCTGACAGTGGTGGCTACGAGCAGTACTTC. Translating gives CASSSDSGGYEQYF.

In its sample, this clonotype was seen many times. The gene calls are TRBV5-1 and TRBJ2-7, with a tentative D call TRBD1 (6 bases). Trimming left V 6 bases short and J 6 bases short, with 13 bases between. This CDR3 is 12 amino acids long. Germline lookup yields CDR1 SGHRS and CDR2 YFSETQ. Here the CDR3 DNA reads TGCGCCAGCAAGGGGGTGGGATTCGAGCAGTACTTC. Protein product: CASKGVGFEQYF. The full variable domain, with the rest looked up from reference TRBV5-1 and TRBJ2-7, is KAGVTQTPRYLIKTRGQQVTLSCSPISGHRSVSWYQQTPGQGLQFLFEYFSETQRNKGNFPGRFSGRQFSNSRSEMNVSTLELGDSALYLCASKGVGFEQYFGPGTRLTVT.

This clonotype was observed a few times. The chain carries TRBV20-1 and TRBJ2-5, with D perhaps TRBD1 (6 bases). This CDR3 is built from 12 residues. CDR1 DFQATT and CDR2 SNEGSKA come from the germline V gene (reference sequence). Trimming took 3 bases from V and 8 from J, leaving 13 bases between them. The DNA of the CDR3 is TGCAGTGCTAGTTTGGACAGCCAAACCCAGTACTTC. Encoded protein: CSASLDSQTQYF.

This clonotype was seen only a few times. The gene calls are TRBV6-4 and TRBJ1-6; D is unresolved. Germline CDR1 MRHNA, CDR2 SNTAGT. Deletions cut 2 bases from V and 5 bases from J, with 7 bases between. The CDR3 has 14 residues. The DNA for the CDR3 is TGTGCCAGCAGTGACGACAAGGATAATTCACCCCTCCACTTT. This encodes CASSDDKDNSPLHF.

This clonotype came up a few times. The chain is built from TRBV6-1 and TRBJ2-1; 12 positions match TRBD2. Germline V gene data show CDR1 as MNHNS and CDR2 as SASEGT. Germline trimming cut 6 bases from V and 7 bases from J; bases unmatched to any gene: 13. CDR3 size: 17 residues. The CDR3 protein is CASSRLAGAGVTNEQFF. As DNA, the CDR3 is TGTGCCAGCAGCCGACTAGCGGGAGCGGGTGTGACGAATGAGCAGTTCTTC.

The chain has TRBV12-3 or TRBV12-4 and TRBJ2-5; D may be TRBD1 (6 bases). The CDR3 runs 15 residues. V was cut by 5 bases and J by 1 base, with 14 bases left in between. The CDR3 nucleotides read TGTGCCAGCAGTCCCACAACAGGGACCCAAGAGACCCAGTACTTC. Translated: CASSPTTGTQETQYF.

This clonotype was found many times. This rearrangement joins TRBV10-3 to TRBJ2-3; D is ambiguous. The V end was cut by 7 bases, the J end by 6 bases, with 14 bases between. The CDR3 is 13 amino acids. In germline, CDR1 is ENHRY, CDR2 SYGVKD. In DNA, the CDR3 is TGTGCCATCACCGGACCTCCTGATGATACGCAGTATTTT. Protein product: CAITGPPDDTQYF.

With regard to this clonotype: Just one base apart from a much larger clone, this may be a read error. The CDR3 carries no conserved terminal phenylalanine or tryptophan, so it likely arises from a read error. This chain links TRBV9 with TRBJ2-1, with D unresolved. This CDR3 region has 14 residues. Germline V lookup: CDR1 SGDLS, CDR2 YYNGEE. Trimming took off 3 bases at V and 5 bases at J, with 12 bases between the two ends. The CDR3 nucleotides read TGTGCCAGCAGCGCCCTCTCACAAGACAATGAGCAGTTCTTG. Translated, it gives CASSALSQDNEQFL.

The chain uses TRBV7-7 and TRBJ2-1; D not resolved. The germline gives CDR1 SSHAT, CDR2 FNYEAQ (reference sequence). This CDR3 is built from 13 residues. As DNA, the CDR3 is TGTGCTATCAGTTTTGGGTTACTTAACGAGCAGTTCTTC. Protein sequence: CAISFGLLNEQFF.

This clonotype was counted many times. The chain joins TRBV7-2 to TRBJ1-1, with D possibly TRBD1 on 6 matching bases. Trimming left V 3 bases short and J 4 bases short, with 15 bases between. Germline values: CDR1 SGHTA, CDR2 FQGNSA. CDR3 length: 15 amino acids. The CDR3 region has the DNA TGTGCCAGCAGCTTGGTATCAGGGGCTGGCACTGAAGCTTTCTTT. It translates to CASSLVSGAGTEAFF.

This clonotype occurred a few times. The V call is TRBV5-1, the J call TRBJ2-6; D possibly corresponds to TRBD1 (6 bases). Trimming removed 4 bases from V and 7 bases from J, with 18 bases in between. Germline V gene sequence: CDR1 SGHRS, CDR2 YFSETQ. The CDR3 contains 16 residues. CDR3 DNA sequence: TGCGCCAGCAGCGCCGAAGGTAGGGGGTCAGCCAACGTCCTGACTTTC. It encodes CASSAEGRGSANVLTF.

The V call is TRBV7-2, the J call TRBJ2-7; the D gene is possibly TRBD2 (5 bases). V lost 0 bases and J lost 2, with 11 bases in between. This CDR3 has 15 amino acids. Germline V gene sequence: CDR1 SGHTA, CDR2 FQGNSA. The CDR3, as DNA: TGTGCCAGCAGCTTAGCTAGCGCAAGAACCTACGAGCAGTACTTC. It yields the protein CASSLASARTYEQYF.

This chain joins TRBV7-6 and TRBJ2-3; maybe TRBD2 (6 bases). Germline CDR1 is SGHVS and CDR2 is FNYEAQ. This CDR3 has 16 amino acids. The ends were cut back, 5 bases at V and 0 bases at J, with 15 bases in the middle. The CDR3 region has the DNA TGTGCCAGCAGCCGACTAGTCGGCGGGAGCACAGATACGCAGTATTTT. Its translation: CASSRLVGGSTDTQYF.

This clonotype occurred many times. V is TRBV20-1 and J is TRBJ2-3; unclear D gene. From germline, CDR1 is DFQATT and CDR2 SNEGSKA (reference sequence). CDR3 length equals 13 residues. The V gene lost 0 bases and the J gene lost 4 bases, with 8 bases spanning the gap. This CDR3 reads CSARDPGPDTQYF. CDR3 coding DNA: TGCAGTGCTAGAGATCCGGGTCCAGATACGCAGTATTTT.

As DNA, the CDR3 is TGTGCCACCCAGACAATACAGGGGATGAACACTGAAGCTTTCTTT. Protein sequence: CATQTIQGMNTEAFF. The J gene is TRBJ1-1, the V gene TRBV6-2 or TRBV6-3; 7 nucleotides match TRBD1. CDR1 is MNHEY, CDR2 SVGEGT, per germline. Trimming removed 10 bases from V and 0 bases from J; junction bases left unmatched: 11. There are 15 residues in the CDR3.

The CDR3 nucleotides read TGTGCCAGCAGCCAAGAAGGGATTAGCGGGAGGGAGATCTCCTACGAGCAGTACTTC. The encoded protein is CASSQEGISGREISYEQYF. This chain joins TRBV4-2 and TRBJ2-7; 11 bases agree with TRBD2. The CDR3 is 19 residues long. V shed 0 bases, J shed 0 bases, and the junction held 10 bases outside the gene matches. Germline V gene sequence: CDR1 LGHNA, CDR2 YNFKEQ.

V usage is TRBV5-1 and J usage is TRBJ2-3, with 8 bases matching TRBD2. Trimming cost V 5 bases and J 4 bases; bases outside gene matches: 9. This CDR3 region has 15 residues. Germline-derived CDR1 and CDR2 are SGHRS and YFSETQ. CDR3 nucleotide sequence: TGCGCCAGCAGGTATGATAGCGGGAACGCAGATACGCAGTATTTT. It yields the protein CASRYDSGNADTQYF.

This clonotype has a handful of counts. This chain links TRBV3-1 with TRBJ2-5; 10 bases are shared with TRBD1. Germline V lookup: CDR1 LGHDT, CDR2 YNNKEL (reference sequence). Unmatched junction bases numbered 8, after V lost 2 bases and J lost 5 bases. This CDR3 has 16 amino acids. CDR3 coding DNA: TGTGCCAGCAGCCAATCCGGGACAGGGGTAGTGGAGACCCAGTACTTC. Amino acids: CASSQSGTGVVETQYF.

The chain joins TRBV20-1 to TRBJ1-2, with no clear D. Germline CDR1 reads DFQATT; CDR2 reads SNEGSKA (reference sequence). The CDR3 spans 15 residues. Between the trimmed V and J ends, which lost 4 bases and 0 bases, there was a span of 15 bases. DNA of the CDR3: TGCAGTGCTACCGTAAAGGACCGAGCTAACTATGGCTACACCTTC. This translates into CSATVKDRANYGYTF.

This clonotype has a handful of counts. At one end the junction does not follow the germline gene, possibly because of a read error. V usage is TRBV29-1 and J usage is TRBJ2-6, with 7 bases lining up with TRBD1. Germline values: CDR1 SQVTM, CDR2 ANQGSEA. This CDR3 contains 14 residues. CDR3 DNA sequence: TGCAGCGTTGTAACAGGGGCTGGGGCCAACGGCCTGACTTTC. Translation: CSVVTGAGANGLTF.

The chain combines TRBV11-2 with TRBJ2-3; TRBD1 is a possible D gene (6 bases). Germline CDR1 is SGHAT and CDR2 is FQNNGV. CDR3 length: 18 residues. Trimming stripped 5 bases from V and 2 bases from J, with 23 bases between. Here the CDR3 reads CASSTRVTGKISTDTQYF. CDR3 bases: TGTGCCAGCAGCACACGAGTGACAGGAAAAATCTCCACAGATACGCAGTATTTT.